Here is one TCR beta chain with its context. Data came from immunoSEQ multiplex PCR; TCRdb stores just in-frame clones and leaves some out. Counted here are some 15,000 clones, roughly 80% occurring once; the ten biggest clones make up 20% to 30%. The CDR3 is 13 residues long. V lost 6 bases to trimming and J lost 5 bases; unmatched junction nucleotides: 4. Per germline, CDR1 MRHNA and CDR2 SNTAGT. This sample stems from a study of T cells in tumors after PD-1 blockade. Background on the study: Peripheral blood samples averaged around 33,000 unique clonotypes and over 95,000 templates.

The clonotype originates from a human donor with basal cell carcinoma. The genes are TRBV6-4 and TRBJ2-1, with 7 bases that match TRBD2. Sequencing was performed on PBMCs, taken after anti-PD-1 treatment. The CDR3: CASSVLANNEQFF. The DNA of the CDR3 is TGTGCCAGCAGCGTACTAGCGAACAATGAGCAGTTCTTC.